This record concerns one TCR beta chain sequence. What it binds is not known. The data are from a study of cytomegalovirus exposure and HLA in healthy donors. Study as a whole: Most donors, 70% to 85% of a few hundred genotyped, fell in the Caucasian-associated ancestry cluster.

PCR primers comprised 60 Vbeta and 13 Jbeta primers. Clones were sequenced by immunoSEQ multiplex PCR, and TCRdb holds only the in-frame ones, with some missing. The sample includes about 170,000 clones, about 79% seen only once; the top ten take just under 6.5%. The CDR3 loop spans 16 amino acids. Trimming at V came to 4 bases and at J to 6 bases, leaving 13 bases not matched to a gene. In germline, CDR1 is SGDLS, CDR2 YYNGEE. Study findings and constraints: Immune exposure data for these donors was limited to CMV serostatus. Analysis was carried out at a later point, and it linked a missense DCLRE1C variant to TCR beta V- and J-gene trimming. The study carried out a later analysis of TCR beta sequences. It associated approximately 17,000 of them with specific HLA alleles at a false discovery rate of 0.05.

This TCR derives from a man in his forties or fifties in good health and CMV-seropositive. The J gene is TRBJ2-7, the V gene TRBV9; TRBD1 matches at 10 bases. Input material: PBMCs. The chain's CDR3 is CASSPHPGTGVLEQYF. The CDR3 DNA is TGTGCCAGCAGCCCACACCCCGGGACAGGGGTCCTCGAGCAGTACTTC.